This TCR beta chain stems from a study of post-analysis software for immune sequencing data. General observations from the study: F measure clustering grouped samples strongly by preparation batch. Relative to controls, patients with multiple sclerosis showed significantly lower normalized Chao1 diversity. Four to six TRBV segments were more frequent in patients than controls; TRBV5-6, TRBV5-1 and TRBV20-1 belonged to this group.

Unique molecular identifiers had been added to the TCR beta cDNA libraries. TCRdb called the PCR reads again in MiXCR, with one record for every CDR3 protein. The repertoire consists of about 820,000 distinct CDR3 sequences, with about 57% occurring once and the leading ten covering 4.6%. This clonotype was observed a single time. Its antigen remains unknown. One junction end does not reproduce the germline sequence, and a read error may be involved. CDR1 SGHRS and CDR2 YFSETQ come from the germline V gene. CDR3 length: 15 residues. The TCR comes from a girl aged 5-17 years with multiple sclerosis. The V and J genes are TRBV5-1 and TRBJ2-7; D call uncertain. The source material was blood. The chain's CDR3 is CASSLFGGPQYAQYF. The CDR3 region has the DNA TGCGCCAGCAGCTTGTTCGGCGGACCACAATACGCGCAGTACTTC.